The rows below give T cell receptor beta chains drawn from one sample of a study of T-cell memory formation after mild COVID-19. TCRdb recomputed calls from the 5' RACE reads with MiXCR, one row per CDR3 protein. Among roughly 610,000 distinct CDR3 sequences, 15% to 20% were seen once, and the ten largest hold approximately 8.1%. Sequenced: PBMCs or a T cell subset sorted from them (not recorded which). These receptors were collected from an adult woman who had mild COVID-19 (a few samples of this study predate the infection). Cell type and time point are not known. Each CDR3 is given with its conserved first and last residue. D genes are given only for firm matches. Clone size is shown for a subset of rows, as once, few, many or a class of expanded clone.

abundance,j_gene,d_gene,v_gene,CDR3aa,CDR3nt
few,TRBJ1-2,TRBD1,TRBV5-6,CASSPGQGTGGYTF,TGTGCCAGCAGCCCCGGACAGGGGACAGGAGGCTACACCTTC
few,TRBJ2-1,NA,TRBV5-1,CASRTGAVNEQFF,TGCGCCAGCAGGACGGGAGCGGTCAATGAGCAGTTCTTC
NA,TRBJ2-3,TRBD2,TRBV5-1,CASSPGLERDTQYF,TGCGCCAGCAGCCCCGGACTAGAAAGAGATACGCAGTATTTT
many,TRBJ2-7,NA,TRBV7-2,CASSLGRVEQYF,TGTGCCAGCAGCTTAGGGAGGGTCGAGCAGTACTTC
NA,TRBJ2-1,NA,TRBV30,CAWSVQGRNEQFF,TGTGCCTGGAGTGTACAGGGTAGGAATGAGCAGTTCTTC
NA,TRBJ1-1,NA,TRBV25-1,CASSDPRLGNTEAFF,TGTGCCAGCAGTGACCCCCGCCTGGGAAACACTGAAGCTTTCTTT
many,TRBJ2-6,NA,TRBV5-5,CASSFEISGANVLTF,TGTGCCAGCAGCTTTGAAATCTCTGGGGCCAACGTCCTGACTTTC
few,TRBJ2-6,TRBD1,TRBV5-1,CASSLVDRGSSGANVLTF,TGCGCCAGCAGCTTGGTGGACAGGGGAAGCTCTGGGGCCAACGTCCTGACTTTC
NA,TRBJ1-4,NA,TRBV19,CASSLTLITGTPTEKLFF,TGTGCCAGTAGTCTAACGCTGATCACCGGGACGCCAACTGAAAAACTGTTTTTT
few,TRBJ2-1,TRBD2,TRBV12-3/TRBV12-4,CASSLRGEGEQFF,TGTGCCAGCAGTTTACGGGGGGAGGGTGAGCAGTTCTTC
few,TRBJ2-3,NA,TRBV29-1,CSVEDPRGRNTQYF,TGCAGCGTTGAAGACCCGAGGGGGAGGAATACGCAGTATTTT
few,TRBJ1-2,NA,TRBV12-3/TRBV12-4,CDRPLRTRVPYGYTF,TGTGACAGGCCCCTTCGGACCCGGGTACCCTATGGCTACACCTTC
few,TRBJ1-2,NA,TRBV7-8,CASSVISGILNYGYTF,TGTGCCAGCAGCGTAATTTCCGGCATCTTGAACTATGGCTACACCTTC
NA,TRBJ2-1,NA,TRBV7-2,CASSLALTGVGDNEQFF,TGTGCCAGCAGCTTAGCGCTAACCGGTGTTGGGGACAATGAGCAGTTCTTC
NA,TRBJ1-5,NA,TRBV12-3/TRBV12-4,CASSPNQGNQPQHF,TGTGCCAGCAGTCCTAACCAGGGGAATCAGCCCCAGCATTTT
NA,TRBJ2-7,TRBD2,TRBV12-3/TRBV12-4,CASSNLLAGGRSSYEQYF,TGTGCCAGCAGCAACCTACTAGCGGGGGGCCGGTCTTCCTACGAGCAGTACTTC
few,TRBJ1-2,NA,TRBV12-3/TRBV12-4,CASSSSSGGSGYGYTF,TGTGCCAGCAGTTCGAGTTCGGGGGGCTCAGGCTATGGCTACACCTTC
few,TRBJ2-1,TRBD1,TRBV7-2,CASSLTGGYWKNNEQFF,TGTGCCAGCAGCCTGACAGGGGGCTATTGGAAAAACAATGAGCAGTTCTTC
NA,TRBJ1-5,NA,TRBV12-3/TRBV12-4,CASSPGKGGGRYSNQPQHF,TGTGCCAGCAGTCCGGGCAAGGGCGGGGGCCGATATAGCAATCAGCCCCAGCATTTT
few,TRBJ2-3,NA,TRBV24-1,CATSENRVATDTQYF,TGTGCCACCAGTGAAAACCGCGTAGCCACAGATACGCAGTATTTT
few,TRBJ2-3,TRBD2,TRBV7-3,CASSLTGGRNRDTQYF,TGTGCCAGCAGCTTAACCGGCGGGAGGAATAGAGATACGCAGTATTTT
NA,TRBJ1-1,NA,TRBV11-2,CASSGIRIAEAFF,TGTGCCAGCAGCGGGATTAGGATCGCTGAAGCTTTCTTT
NA,TRBJ2-2,NA,TRBV4-2,CASSQEIHKNTGELFF,TGTGCCAGCAGCCAAGAGATCCACAAGAACACCGGGGAGCTGTTTTTT